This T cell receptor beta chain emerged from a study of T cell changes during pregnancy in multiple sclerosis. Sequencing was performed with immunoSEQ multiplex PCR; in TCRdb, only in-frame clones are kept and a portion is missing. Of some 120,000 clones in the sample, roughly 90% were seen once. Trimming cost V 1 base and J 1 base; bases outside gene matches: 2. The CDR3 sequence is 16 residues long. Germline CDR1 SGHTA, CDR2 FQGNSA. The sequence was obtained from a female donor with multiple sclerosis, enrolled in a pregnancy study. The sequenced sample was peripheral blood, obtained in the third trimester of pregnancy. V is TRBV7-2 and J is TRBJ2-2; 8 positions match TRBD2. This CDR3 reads CASSLGSGGNTGELFF. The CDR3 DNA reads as TGTGCCAGCAGCTTAGGAAGCGGGGGGAACACCGGGGAGCTGTTTTTT.